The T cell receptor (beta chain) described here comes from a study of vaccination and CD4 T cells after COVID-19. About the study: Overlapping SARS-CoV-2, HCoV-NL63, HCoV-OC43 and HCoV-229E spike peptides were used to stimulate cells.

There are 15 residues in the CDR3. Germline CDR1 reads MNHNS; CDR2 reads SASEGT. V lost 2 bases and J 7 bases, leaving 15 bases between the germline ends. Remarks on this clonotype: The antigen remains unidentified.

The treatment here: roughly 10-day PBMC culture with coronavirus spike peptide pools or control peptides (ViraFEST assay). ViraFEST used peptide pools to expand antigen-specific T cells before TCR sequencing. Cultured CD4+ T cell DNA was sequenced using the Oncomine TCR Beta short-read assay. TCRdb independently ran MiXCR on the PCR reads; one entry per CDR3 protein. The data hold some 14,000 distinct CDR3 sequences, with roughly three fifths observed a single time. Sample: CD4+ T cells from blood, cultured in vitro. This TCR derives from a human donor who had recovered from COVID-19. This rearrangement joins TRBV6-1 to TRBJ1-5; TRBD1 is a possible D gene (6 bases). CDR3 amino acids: CASSESGRGGQPQHF. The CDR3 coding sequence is TGTGCCAGCAGTGAATCAGGCAGGGGTGGCCAGCCCCAGCATTTT.